This T cell receptor beta chain emerged from a study of control samples from healthy donors and cancer patients (dated by TCRdb to 2020 to 2022). Turning to this clone: This receptor's antigen is unknown. Per-nucleotide qualities are absent, and no much larger clonotype sits a single base away.

The library was prepared using the immunoSEQ multiplex PCR assay. TCRdb's version of the immuneACCESS table is confined to in-frame rearrangements and falls short of the full clone set. An unresolved V gene accounts for under half of the shortfall where checked; the remainder is of unknown origin. The sample table contains some 20,000 clones; only one count was recorded for 86% of them. The top ten constitute approximately 10% of the sample. The sequence derives from a woman aged 70-85 years with colorectal cancer. The sequencing input was PBMCs.

This receptor carries the CDR3 CASSPAGETQYF. In nucleotide form, the sequence is TGTGCCAGCAGCCCCGCGGGGGAGACCCAGTACTTC. In this chain, TRBV27 is recombined with TRBJ2-5; perhaps TRBD2 is the D gene, with 6 bases matching. Taken from the germline V gene (reference sequence), the CDR1 and CDR2 loops are MNHEY and SMNVEV. V is shortened by 6 bases, J by 5 bases, and the region joining them spans 10 bases. From the cysteine through the phenylalanine, the CDR3 covers 12 amino acids. Only the CDR3 part of the read is kept: 36 bases, read in frame from the first base.